The 16 T cell receptor beta chains below were found in one sample sequenced in a study of cytomegalovirus exposure and HLA in healthy donors (dated by TCRdb to the late 2010s). The method behind the library was the immunoSEQ multiplex PCR assay. TCRdb stores this immuneACCESS table with in-frame sequences only. Part of the clones is absent; in the studies checked, under half of the shortfall reflects unresolved V genes, and no reason is known for the rest. Present in this sample are roughly 120,000 clones, 86% of which were seen just once. The ten largest clones capture approximately 4.9% of the sample. The sequenced sample consisted of PBMCs. These receptors all come from a man between 18 and 29 years old in good health and CMV-seronegative.

V gene TRBV29-1 combines with J gene TRBJ1-1; D gene uncertain. CDR3 length: 12 amino acids. V lost 6 bases and J 2 bases, leaving 10 bases between the germline ends. CDR1 is SQVTM, CDR2 ANQGSEA, per germline. The CDR3 nucleotides are TGCAGCGTAACAGACTACAACACTGAAGCTTTCTTT. Its translation: CSVTDYNTEAFF.

This chain joins TRBV19 and TRBJ1-5; D is unresolved. V gave up 3 bases and J gave up 1 base, with 13 bases separating them. Germline CDR1 is LNHDA and CDR2 is SQIVND (reference sequence). The CDR3 length is 16 residues. In DNA, the CDR3 is TGTGCCAGTAGTATGGTTACAGTTGGCAGCAATCAGCCCCAGCATTTT. Its translation is CASSMVTVGSNQPQHF. Filled out from reference TRBV19 and TRBJ1-5, the complete variable domain reads DGGITQSPKYLFRKEGQNVTLSCEQNLNHDAMYWYRQDPGQGLRLIYYSQIVNDFQKGDIAEGYSVSREKKESFPLTVTSAQKNPTAFYLCASSMVTVGSNQPQHFGDGTRLSIL.

This clone appeared a single time. V gene TRBV6-1 combines with J gene TRBJ1-4; D might be TRBD1 (6 bases). The V gene lost 4 bases and the J gene lost 4 bases, with 19 bases spanning the gap. The germline V gene encodes CDR1 MNHNS and CDR2 SASEGT. The CDR3 is made up of 17 amino acids. The DNA for the CDR3 is TGTGCCAGCAGTGCCTTAGGGACATTGGGGCTTAATGAAAAACTGTTTTTT. This gives the protein CASSALGTLGLNEKLFF.

The chain couples TRBV27 to TRBJ1-5, with 9 nucleotides matching TRBD1. The CDR3 consists of 15 residues. V lost 0 bases and J lost 7; bases outside the gene matches: 4. Germline V CDR1 and CDR2: MNHEY, SMNVEV (reference sequence). For the CDR3, the DNA is TGTGCCAGCAGTTTATCGGGGACAGGGAACCAGCCCCAGCATTTT. Protein: CASSLSGTGNQPQHF.

This rearrangement joins TRBV5-1 to TRBJ2-1; perhaps TRBD1 as D (6 bases). CDR1 is SGHRS, CDR2 YFSETQ, per germline. This CDR3 is 16 amino acids long. Trimming took 0 bases from V and 2 from J, leaving 12 bases between them. The CDR3 bases are TGCGCCAGCAGCTTGGTGGGGGCGCCAACCTACAATGAGCAGTTCTTC. Its protein product is CASSLVGAPTYNEQFF.

This chain uses TRBV11-3 with TRBJ2-1, with 9 bases matching TRBD2. CDR3 size: 15 residues. CDR1 and CDR2 (germline): SGHNT, YENEEA. Trimming took 1 base from V and 4 from J; bases not matched to a gene: 2. The CDR3 here is CASSLGSGGYNEQFF. DNA for the CDR3: TGTGCCAGCAGCTTAGGTAGCGGGGGTTACAATGAGCAGTTCTTC. Using reference TRBV11-3 and TRBJ2-1 for the parts outside the CDR3, the full variable domain is EAGVVQSPRYKIIEKKQPVAFWCNPISGHNTLYWYLQNLGQGPELLIRYENEEAVDDSQLPKDRFSAERLKGVDSTLKIQPAELGDSAVYLCASSLGSGGYNEQFFGPGTRLTVL.

The chain joins TRBV6-6 to TRBJ1-1; 7 bases line up with TRBD1. There are 13 residues in the CDR3. After removal of 7 bases from V and 3 bases from J, the junction contained 5 bases not matched to a gene. The germline gives CDR1 MNHNY, CDR2 SVGAGI (reference sequence). CDR3 coding DNA: TGTGCCAGCAACGGACAGGAGTACACTGAAGCTTTCTTT. It is translated as CASNGQEYTEAFF.

The chain employs TRBV18 and TRBJ2-1; 9 nucleotides agree with TRBD1. V lost 4 bases and J lost 7; bases outside the gene matches: 11. The length of the CDR3 is 16 residues. CDR1 and CDR2 from the germline V gene are KGHSH and LQKENI. CDR3 nucleotides: TGTGCCAGCTCACGGGTACAGGGGGCAATTGTGAATGAGCAGTTCTTC. This codes for CASSRVQGAIVNEQFF.

The chain joins TRBV6-1 to TRBJ2-7, with 14 nucleotides matching TRBD2. The CDR3 has 16 residues. Germline V gene data show CDR1 as MNHNS and CDR2 as SASEGT. V lost 2 bases, J lost 6 bases, and 6 bases stayed unmatched. In nucleotides, the CDR3 is TGTGCCAGCAGTGAACAGGGACTAGCGGGAGAGGGCGAGCAGTACTTC. Protein: CASSEQGLAGEGEQYF.

The chain employs TRBV4-2 and TRBJ1-6; D remains ambiguous. Germline V gene lookup returns CDR1 LGHNA and CDR2 YNFKEQ. The CDR3 has 17 residues. V was trimmed by 3 bases and J by 7 bases, leaving 19 bases between them. This chain's CDR3 is CASSQTPGSTANSPLHF. For the CDR3, the DNA is TGTGCCAGCAGCCAGACTCCGGGATCCACAGCAAATTCACCCCTCCACTTT.

The chain uses TRBV18 and TRBJ2-7; D gene ambiguous. V shed 6 bases and J shed 5 bases, with 14 bases lying between them. The CDR3 runs 13 residues. The germline V gene encodes CDR1 KGHSH and CDR2 LQKENI. The CDR3: CASSPLRANEQYF. CDR3 sequence (DNA): TGTGCCAGCTCCCCCCTTAGAGCCAACGAGCAGTACTTC.

V gene TRBV4-1 combines with J gene TRBJ1-2; no clear D gene. Trimming pared 2 bases from V and 0 bases from J, leaving 13 bases between. Germline-derived CDR1 and CDR2 are MGHRA and YSYEKL. CDR3 size: 16 residues. CDR3: CASSQPRQEPNYGYTF. Written as DNA, the CDR3 is TGCGCCAGCAGCCAACCCAGACAAGAACCTAACTATGGCTACACCTTC.

J is TRBJ1-2 and V is TRBV5-1; D unresolved. The germline gives CDR1 SGHRS, CDR2 YFSETQ. Trimming pared 0 bases from V and 8 bases from J, leaving 14 bases between. This CDR3 comprises 14 residues. Here the CDR3 reads CASSLELGGYGYTF. As DNA, the CDR3 is TGCGCCAGCAGCTTGGAGCTCGGAGGGTACGGCTACACCTTC.

This chain links TRBV6-1 with TRBJ1-1; TRBD1 is a possible D gene (6 bases). Germline assignment: CDR1 MNHNS and CDR2 SASEGT. The CDR3 is made up of 14 amino acids. The V end was cut by 5 bases, the J end by 0 bases, with 10 bases between. The DNA of the CDR3 is TGTGCCAGCAGTAAACAGGGCCTGAACACTGAAGCTTTCTTT. Translating it yields CASSKQGLNTEAFF.

V is TRBV25-1 and J is TRBJ2-1; 10 bases line up with TRBD2. CDR1 and CDR2 from the germline V gene are MGHDK and SYGVNS. With 1 base clipped from V and 8 bases from J, the junction kept 5 bases outside the gene matches. The CDR3 has 15 amino acids. The CDR3 is CASSEWASGSDEQFF. Here the CDR3 DNA reads TGTGCCAGCAGTGAATGGGCTAGCGGGAGCGATGAGCAGTTCTTC.

CDR3 DNA: TGTGCCAGCAGCGTAGACCTGGGACAGGGTGGGAATGAGCAGTTCTTC. Protein: CASSVDLGQGGNEQFF. This chain uses TRBV4-2 with TRBJ2-1; TRBD1 matches at 9 bases. CDR3 length: 16 residues. J lost 7 bases, V lost 5 bases, and 12 bases had no gene match. Germline CDR1 reads LGHNA; CDR2 reads YNFKEQ.